This T cell receptor beta chain was recovered during a study of blood T cell repertoires in COVID-19. CDR1 and CDR2 from the germline V gene are MNHEY and SMNVEV (reference sequence). The CDR3 has 15 amino acids. Between the trimmed V and J ends, which lost 2 bases and 3 bases, there was a span of 13 bases. Some clones are missing from TCRdb's copy, which holds only in-frame ones; the method was immunoSEQ multiplex PCR. The data contain some 200,000 clones, around 86% of them singletons. V usage is TRBV27 and J usage is TRBJ1-1, with D hard to call. The sample consisted of peripheral blood. This TCR derives from an older man with acute or convalescent COVID-19. The CDR3 here is CASSLVPGGYTEAFF. The CDR3 DNA reads TGTGCCAGCAGTTTAGTACCGGGAGGGTACACTGAAGCTTTCTTT.